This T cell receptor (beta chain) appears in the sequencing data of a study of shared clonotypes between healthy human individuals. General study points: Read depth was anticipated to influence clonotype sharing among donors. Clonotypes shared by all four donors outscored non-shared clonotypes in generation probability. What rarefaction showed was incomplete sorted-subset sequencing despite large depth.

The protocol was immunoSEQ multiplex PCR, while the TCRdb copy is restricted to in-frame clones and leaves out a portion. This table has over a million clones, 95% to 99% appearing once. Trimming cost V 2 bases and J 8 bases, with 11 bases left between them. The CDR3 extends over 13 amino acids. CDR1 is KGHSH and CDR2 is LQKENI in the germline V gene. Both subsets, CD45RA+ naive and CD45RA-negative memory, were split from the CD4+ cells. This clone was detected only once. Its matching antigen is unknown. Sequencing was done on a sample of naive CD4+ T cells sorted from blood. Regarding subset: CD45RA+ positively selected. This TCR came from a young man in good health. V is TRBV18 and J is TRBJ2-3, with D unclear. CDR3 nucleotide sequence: TGTGCCAGCTCACCAAAAAGTTTCGGTACGCAGTATTTT. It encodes CASSPKSFGTQYF.